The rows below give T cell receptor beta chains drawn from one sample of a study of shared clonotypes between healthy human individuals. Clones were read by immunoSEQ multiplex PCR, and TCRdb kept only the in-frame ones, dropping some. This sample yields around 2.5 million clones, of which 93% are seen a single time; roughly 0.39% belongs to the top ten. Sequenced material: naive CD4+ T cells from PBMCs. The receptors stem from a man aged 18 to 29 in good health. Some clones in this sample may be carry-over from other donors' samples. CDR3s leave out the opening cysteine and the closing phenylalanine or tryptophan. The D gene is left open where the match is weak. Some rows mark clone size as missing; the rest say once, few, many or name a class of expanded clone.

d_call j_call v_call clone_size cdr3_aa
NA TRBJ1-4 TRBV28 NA ASSVPGEGLYEKLF
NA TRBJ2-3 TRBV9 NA ASSEERFTRDTQY
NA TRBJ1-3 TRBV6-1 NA ASRRTESSGNTIY
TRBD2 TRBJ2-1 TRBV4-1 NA ASSQRGLAGTNEQF
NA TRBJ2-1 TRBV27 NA ASSFPPVRDFSYNEQF
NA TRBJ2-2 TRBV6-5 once ATQGTNTGELF
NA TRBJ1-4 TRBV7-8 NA ASSLRQTGDEKLF
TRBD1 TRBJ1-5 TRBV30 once AGRQGPYQPQH
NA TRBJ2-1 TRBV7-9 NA ASSSRGSSYNEQF
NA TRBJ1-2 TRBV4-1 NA ASSQVPLNGYT
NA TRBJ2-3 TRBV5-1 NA ASSGDTQY
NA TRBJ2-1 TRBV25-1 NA ASSRDGNEQF
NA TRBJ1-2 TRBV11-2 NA ASSPGQRYGYT